These T cell receptor beta chains were read from a single sample in a study of blood T cell repertoires in COVID-19. TCRdb's table, derived via immunoSEQ multiplex PCR, lists solely in-frame clones and lacks some. The sample holds about 150,000 clones; 70% to 90% are singletons and the top ten take 10% to 15%. Material: peripheral blood. These receptors were collected from a man between 60 and 75 years old with active or convalescent COVID-19. Each CDR3 is given with its conserved first and last residue. D genes are given only for firm matches. Clone sizes are given selectively: once, few, many, or a class where the clone is expanded.

J gene: TRBJ2-1; V gene: TRBV5-1; clone size: -; D gene: -; CDR3 DNA: TGCGCCAGCAGCTTGGAGGCGGCCCAGTACAATGAGCAGTTCTTC; CDR3 protein: CASSLEAAQYNEQFF
J gene: TRBJ2-7; V gene: TRBV27; clone size: -; D gene: -; CDR3 DNA: TGTGCCAGCACCCTGGGACAGGGACGGGGGGGGCAGTACTTC; CDR3 protein: CASTLGQGRGGQYF
J gene: TRBJ2-1; V gene: TRBV10-3; clone size: few; D gene: -; CDR3 DNA: TGTGCCATCAGTTTACTAGACTATGAGCAGTTCTTC; CDR3 protein: CAISLLDYEQFF
J gene: TRBJ1-4; V gene: TRBV10-3; clone size: -; D gene: -; CDR3 DNA: TGTGCCATCAGTGATCACGGGGAAAGACTGTTTTTT; CDR3 protein: CAISDHGERLFF
J gene: TRBJ2-5; V gene: TRBV5-4; clone size: -; D gene: TRBD1; CDR3 DNA: TGTGCCAGCAGCTCACCGACAGGGGAGTCAGAGACCCAGTACTTC; CDR3 protein: CASSSPTGESETQYF
J gene: TRBJ2-7; V gene: TRBV6-1; clone size: -; D gene: TRBD2; CDR3 DNA: TGTGCCAGCAGTGAAGGCACTAGCGTTATCTACGAGCAGTACTTC; CDR3 protein: CASSEGTSVIYEQYF
J gene: TRBJ1-6; V gene: TRBV2; clone size: -; D gene: TRBD1; CDR3 DNA: TGTGCCAGCAGGCCCGGACAGGGGGCAAATTCACCCCTCCACTTT; CDR3 protein: CASRPGQGANSPLHF
J gene: TRBJ2-1; V gene: TRBV28; clone size: -; D gene: TRBD1; CDR3 DNA: TGTGCCAGCAGTCGCTCCCCCGGGACAGGGAACAATGAGCAGTTCTTC; CDR3 protein: CASSRSPGTGNNEQFF
J gene: TRBJ1-1; V gene: TRBV5-5; clone size: -; D gene: -; CDR3 DNA: TGTGCCAGCAGCTTGTTATCAGGGACTGAAGCTTTCTTT; CDR3 protein: CASSLLSGTEAFF
J gene: TRBJ1-6; V gene: TRBV4-3; clone size: -; D gene: -; CDR3 DNA: TGCGCCAGCAGCCAAGATGGGCGGGGGAATTCACCCCTCCACTTT; CDR3 protein: CASSQDGRGNSPLHF
J gene: TRBJ2-5; V gene: TRBV7-9; clone size: -; D gene: TRBD2; CDR3 DNA: TGTGCCAGCAGCTGGACTAGCGGGAGCAGCGAGACCCAGTACTTC; CDR3 protein: CASSWTSGSSETQYF
J gene: TRBJ1-1; V gene: TRBV2; clone size: -; D gene: -; CDR3 DNA: TGTGCCAGCAGTGCGCAGGGTATAAGATCGAACACTGAAGCTTTCTTT; CDR3 protein: CASSAQGIRSNTEAFF
J gene: TRBJ1-2; V gene: TRBV27; clone size: -; D gene: -; CDR3 DNA: TGTGCCAGCAGTTTATCTTGGCAGGCAGGCGGCTACACCTTC; CDR3 protein: CASSLSWQAGGYTF